A selection of T cell receptor beta chains follows, all from one sample in a study of blood T cell repertoires in COVID-19. Produced via immunoSEQ multiplex PCR; TCRdb's table is partial and in-frame only. The sample contains 170,000 or so clones, approximately 88% of which appear only once. Specimen: peripheral blood. The source is a woman aged 55-69 years with acute or convalescent COVID-19. Each CDR3 is given with its conserved first and last residue. The D gene is left open where the match is weak. Not every row has a clone size; where given, it reads once, few, many or a size class.

D	V	size	J	length	CDR3	DNA
TRBD2	TRBV28	-	TRBJ2-7	16	CASSPGGASGSYEQYF	TGTGCCAGCAGTCCGGGGGGGGCTAGCGGTTCCTACGAGCAGTACTTC
TRBD1	TRBV6-5	once	TRBJ1-2	15	CASSWGQGRNYGYTF	TGTGCCAGCAGTTGGGGACAGGGCCGTAACTATGGCTACACCTTC
-	TRBV19	once	TRBJ1-3	13	CATDTGSGNTIYF	TGTGCCACCGACACCGGCTCTGGAAACACCATATATTTT
TRBD2	TRBV11-3	-	TRBJ2-7	16	CASSRGASGWFYEQYF	TGTGCCAGCAGTAGGGGCGCTAGCGGGTGGTTCTACGAGCAGTACTTC
TRBD1	TRBV7-2	-	TRBJ2-7	13	CASSLAGQGKEYF	TGTGCCAGCAGCTTAGCCGGACAGGGAAAGGAGTACTTC
-	TRBV3-1/TRBV3-2	-	TRBJ1-2	14	CASSHGQGVNGYTF	TGTGCCAGCAGCCACGGGCAGGGCGTGAATGGCTACACCTTC
-	TRBV6-6	-	TRBJ1-1	15	CASSRTGGLVPEAFF	TGTGCCAGCAGCCGAACGGGGGGGCTGGTCCCTGAAGCTTTCTTT
-	TRBV4-1	-	TRBJ2-5	16	CASSQRPGLSQETQYF	TGCGCCAGCAGCCAACGCCCCGGACTATCTCAAGAGACCCAGTACTTC
-	TRBV6-5	-	TRBJ1-3	12	CASSYEGNTIYF	TGTGCCAGCAGTTACGAGGGAAACACCATATATTTT
TRBD2	TRBV7-9	-	TRBJ2-5	16	CASSLVSGGQQETQYF	TGTGCCAGCAGCTTGGTTAGCGGGGGTCAACAAGAGACCCAGTACTTC
-	TRBV20-1	-	TRBJ2-7	11	CSAPLRHEQYF	TGCAGTGCTCCACTTCGCCACGAGCAGTACTTC
TRBD1	TRBV24-1	-	TRBJ2-2	17	CATSDLRGRRGSGELFF	TGTGCCACCAGTGATTTAAGGGGGCGTAGAGGATCCGGGGAGCTGTTTTTT
TRBD1	TRBV6-4	-	TRBJ1-5	14	CASSPDRGSQPQHF	TGTGCCAGCAGCCCCGACAGGGGAAGTCAGCCCCAGCATTTT
-	TRBV7-2	-	TRBJ1-2	13	CASTNQANYGYTF	TGTGCCAGCACCAATCAGGCAAACTATGGCTACACCTTC
TRBD1	TRBV5-4	-	TRBJ1-1	14	CASSSQQGFTEAFF	TGTGCCAGCAGCTCCCAACAGGGGTTCACTGAAGCTTTCTTT
-	TRBV9	-	TRBJ1-2	13	CASSVGQDYGYTF	TGTGCCAGCAGCGTAGGGCAGGATTATGGCTACACCTTC
TRBD2	TRBV5-1	-	TRBJ2-3	15	CASSNPGLAADTQYF	TGCGCCAGCAGCAACCCGGGACTAGCAGCAGATACGCAGTATTTT
TRBD1	TRBV4-3	once	TRBJ2-7	15	CASSQGTGNSYEQYF	TGCGCCAGCAGCCAAGGGACAGGGAACTCCTACGAGCAGTACTTC
-	TRBV10-1	-	TRBJ2-7	13	CASSEAGSYEQYF	TGCGCCAGCAGTGAAGCGGGCAGCTACGAGCAGTACTTC
-	TRBV10-3	-	TRBJ1-5	14	CAISRGGVGEPQHF	TGTGCCATCAGCCGCGGGGGCGTGGGAGAGCCCCAGCATTTT
-	TRBV7-9	-	TRBJ1-6	11	CASSQDSPLHF	TGTGCCAGCAGCCAGGATTCACCCCTCCACTTT
TRBD1	TRBV24-1	-	TRBJ2-3	15	CATTPGTGHSDTQYF	TGTGCCACCACCCCCGGGACAGGGCATTCAGATACGCAGTATTTT
TRBD1	TRBV30	once	TRBJ1-6	17	CAWEGQGGSSYNSPLHF	TGTGCCTGGGAGGGACAGGGGGGAAGCTCCTATAATTCACCCCTCCACTTT
-	TRBV9	-	TRBJ2-3	15	CASSLGLARSDTQYF	TGTGCCAGCAGCCTCGGGCTAGCGAGGTCAGATACGCAGTATTTT
TRBD1	TRBV11-3	-	TRBJ2-1	17	CASSLAGQGDFYNEQFF	TGTGCCAGCAGCTTAGCCGGACAGGGGGACTTCTACAATGAGCAGTTCTTC
TRBD1	TRBV11-2	-	TRBJ2-1	15	CASSLDRGPNNEQFF	TGTGCCAGCAGCTTAGACAGGGGGCCGAACAATGAGCAGTTCTTC
TRBD1	TRBV4-2	-	TRBJ1-6	16	CASSQPGQGGGSPLHF	TGTGCCAGCAGCCAACCAGGACAGGGGGGGGGCTCACCCCTCCACTTT
-	TRBV5-1	few	TRBJ1-2	16	CASRPESGTAGYGYTF	TGCGCCAGCAGGCCGGAGAGCGGGACGGCGGGGTATGGCTACACCTTC